These 17 T cell receptor beta chains were sequenced from one sample in a study of blood T cell repertoires in COVID-19. Produced via immunoSEQ multiplex PCR; TCRdb's table is partial and in-frame only. The data contain more than 70,000 clones, more than 75% of them seen just once; the ten biggest clones take up under 30%. Sequences were obtained from peripheral blood. All receptors derive from a human donor in a cohort sampled during active COVID-19.

In this sample, this clone turned up once. The chain has TRBV9 and TRBJ2-7, with D perhaps TRBD2 (6 bases). Deletions cut 4 bases from V and 7 bases from J, with 18 bases between. The V gene's germline CDR1 is SGDLS and CDR2 YYNGEE. This CDR3 has 14 residues. The DNA of the CDR3 is TGTGCCAGCAGCACCGGGGGTTCAACACAGGAGCAGTACTTC. This gives the protein CASSTGGSTQEQYF.

This clone occurred a few times. The chain employs TRBV5-1 and TRBJ1-5; 8 bases align to TRBD1. Germline lookup yields CDR1 SGHRS and CDR2 YFSETQ. J was trimmed by 7 bases and V by 4 bases; bases with no gene match: 7. The CDR3 has 14 amino acids. The CDR3 DNA follows: TGCGCCAGCAGCCCCGGACAGGGTGGGCAGCCCCAGCATTTT. Amino acid sequence: CASSPGQGGQPQHF. Using reference TRBV5-1 and TRBJ1-5 for the parts outside the CDR3, the full variable domain is KAGVTQTPRYLIKTRGQQVTLSCSPISGHRSVSWYQQTPGQGLQFLFEYFSETQRNKGNFPGRFSGRQFSNSRSEMNVSTLELGDSALYLCASSPGQGGQPQHFGDGTRLSIL.

The chain employs TRBV21-1 and TRBJ2-1; TRBD2, the table's D call, was not compared with the DNA. TRBV21-1 is recorded as a pseudogene. The CDR3 is 16 residues long. As DNA, the CDR3 is TGTGCCAGCAGCTCCCAGCGGGGGAGCTCCTACAATGAGCAGTTCTTC. Translated, it gives CASSSQRGSSYNEQFF.

The chain joins TRBV5-4 to TRBJ2-2; tentative D call: TRBD2 (5 bases). CDR3 size: 16 residues. Per germline, CDR1 SGHNT and CDR2 YYREEE (reference sequence). The V and J ends lost 4 bases and 1 base respectively, with 14 bases between them. The DNA for the CDR3 is TGTGCCAGCAGCCCCGGAGAGCGGCGGAACACCGGGGAGCTGTTTTTT. Its translation: CASSPGERRNTGELFF.

The rearrangement joins TRBV19 to TRBJ1-3; TRBD1 might be the D (6 bases). This CDR3 contains 14 residues. The ends were cut back, 10 bases at V and 0 bases at J, with 13 bases in the middle. Germline V lookup: CDR1 LNHDA, CDR2 SQIVND (reference sequence). DNA for the CDR3: TGTGCCACAAGGGACATGGCCTCTGGAAACACCATATATTTT. Amino acids: CATRDMASGNTIYF.

This chain joins TRBV5-5 and TRBJ1-1; tentatively, D is TRBD1 (5 bases). Between the trimmed V and J ends, which lost 2 bases and 0 bases, there was a span of 14 bases. The germline CDR1 and CDR2 sequences are SGHKS and YYEKEE (reference sequence). The CDR3 spans 16 residues. CDR3 residues: CASSFLIQAMNTEAFF. CDR3 sequence (DNA): TGTGCCAGCAGCTTCCTAATACAGGCGATGAACACTGAAGCTTTCTTT.

For the CDR3, the DNA is TGCGCCAGCAGCCTCCCGTACCAAGAGACCCAGTACTTC. This sequence encodes CASSLPYQETQYF. The chain recombines TRBV5-1 with TRBJ2-5; D call uncertain. V shed 4 bases and J shed 0 bases, with 7 bases lying between them. CDR1 SGHRS and CDR2 YFSETQ come from the germline V gene. The CDR3 has 13 residues.

V and J are TRBV7-6 and TRBJ2-3; D gene ambiguous. The CDR3 runs 15 residues. V gave up 4 bases and J gave up 4 bases, with 15 bases separating them. From germline, CDR1 is SGHVS and CDR2 FNYEAQ. In nucleotides, the CDR3 is TGTGCCAGCAGCTCCTATCTTGCACGAGCAGATACGCAGTATTTT. This codes for CASSSYLARADTQYF.

The chain has TRBV19 and TRBJ1-5; a weak D match, TRBD1 (5 bases). The CDR3 sequence is 13 residues long. Between the trimmed V and J ends, which lost 7 bases and 4 bases, there was a span of 11 bases. The germline V gene encodes CDR1 LNHDA and CDR2 SQIVND (reference sequence). CDR3 region: CASTPDRNQPQHF. The CDR3 DNA reads TGTGCCAGTACCCCAGACAGAAATCAGCCCCAGCATTTT.

The rearrangement joins TRBV6-1 to TRBJ2-2, with D possibly being TRBD1 (5 bases). The length of the CDR3 is 13 residues. Germline loops: CDR1 MNHNS, CDR2 SASEGT. Between the trimmed V and J ends, which lost 2 bases and 4 bases, there was a span of 5 bases. CDR3 coding DNA: TGTGCCAGCAGTGAACAGGGCACCGGGGAGCTGTTTTTT. Its translation: CASSEQGTGELFF.

V gene TRBV7-2 combines with J gene TRBJ1-3; TRBD1 matches 7 bases. After removal of 5 bases from V and 5 bases from J, the junction contained 6 bases not matched to a gene. This CDR3 is built from 14 residues. Looked up from germline, CDR1 is SGHTA and CDR2 is FQGNSA. As DNA, the CDR3 is TGTGCCAGCAGCATCCGACAGGGTAGAAACACCATATATTTT. Translating gives CASSIRQGRNTIYF. The variable domain in full, with the rest retrieved from reference TRBV7-2 and TRBJ1-3, is GAGVSQSPSNKVTEKGKDVELRCDPISGHTALYWYRQSLGQGLEFLIYFQGNSAPDKSGLPSDRFSAERTGGSVSTLTIQRTQQEDSAVYLCASSIRQGRNTIYFGEGSWLTVV.

V is TRBV7-6 and J is TRBJ2-7; 8 positions match TRBD2. Germline CDR1 SGHVS, CDR2 FNYEAQ. The CDR3 covers 15 residues. V was clipped by 2 bases and J by 1 base; unmatched bases: 4. The CDR3 is CASSLSAGDSYEQYF. The CDR3 DNA sequence: TGTGCCAGCAGCTTATCAGCGGGGGATTCCTACGAGCAGTACTTC.

This rearrangement joins TRBV4-1 to TRBJ1-6; TRBD1 agrees at 9 bases. The V segment lost 1 base and the J segment 9 bases; nucleotides outside the gene matches: 7. CDR1 is MGHRA and CDR2 is YSYEKL in the germline V gene. The CDR3 is made up of 16 amino acids. CDR3 sequence: CASSQGGQGFGSPLHF. The DNA for the CDR3 is TGCGCCAGCAGCCAAGGGGGACAGGGATTCGGTTCACCCCTCCACTTT.

J is TRBJ2-3 and V is TRBV5-1; D might be TRBD2 (5 bases). Germline loops: CDR1 SGHRS, CDR2 YFSETQ. V was pared by 7 bases and J by 1 base, with 13 bases between. The CDR3 extends over 14 amino acids. The CDR3 nucleotides read TGCGCCAGCGCGCGGGCCGATGGCACAGATACGCAGTATTTT. Its protein is CASARADGTDTQYF.

The rearrangement joins TRBV7-6 to TRBJ2-7, with TRBD1 matching over 8 bases. The ends lost 4 bases at V and 2 bases at J; junction bases unmatched: 10. CDR1 and CDR2 from the germline V gene are SGHVS and FNYEAQ. The CDR3 length is 16 residues. The CDR3 DNA sequence: TGTGCCAGCAGCTCTGGGACAGGCGGCAGGGCCTACGAGCAGTACTTC. This translates into CASSSGTGGRAYEQYF.

J is TRBJ2-1 and V is TRBV9, with 9 nucleotides matching TRBD2. Unmatched junction bases numbered 4, after V lost 0 bases and J lost 0 bases. The germline V gene encodes CDR1 SGDLS and CDR2 YYNGEE. CDR3 size: 17 residues. The CDR3 loop reads CASSVASGVSSYNEQFF. DNA of the CDR3: TGTGCCAGCAGCGTAGCTAGCGGGGTTAGCTCCTACAATGAGCAGTTCTTC. The variable domain in full, completed from reference TRBV9 and TRBJ2-1, reads DSGVTQTPKHLITATGQRVTLRCSPRSGDLSVYWYQQSLDQGLQFLIQYYNGEERAKGNILERFSAQQFPDLHSELNLSSLELGDSALYFCASSVASGVSSYNEQFFGPGTRLTVL.

This clone showed up just a few times. This chain uses TRBV27 with TRBJ2-1, with 11 bases aligning to TRBD1. Germline V gives CDR1 MNHEY, CDR2 SMNVEV (reference sequence). CDR3 length: 15 amino acids. The V and J ends lost 5 bases and 6 bases, in that order; junction bases with no gene match: 6. The chain's CDR3 is CASSAGQGVSNEQFF. CDR3 nucleotide sequence: TGTGCCAGCAGTGCGGGACAGGGGGTCAGCAATGAGCAGTTCTTC.